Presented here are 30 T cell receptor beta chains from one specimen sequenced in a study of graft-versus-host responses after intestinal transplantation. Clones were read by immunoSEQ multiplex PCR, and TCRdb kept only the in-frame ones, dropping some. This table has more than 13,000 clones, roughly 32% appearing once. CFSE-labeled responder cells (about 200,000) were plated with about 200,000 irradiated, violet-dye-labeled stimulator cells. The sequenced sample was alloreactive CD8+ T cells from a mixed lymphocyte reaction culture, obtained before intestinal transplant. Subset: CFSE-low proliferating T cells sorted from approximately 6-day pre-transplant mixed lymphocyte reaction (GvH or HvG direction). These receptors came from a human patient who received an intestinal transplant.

CDR3 bases: TGTGCCAGCCGCCCCTCCCTAGTCTCCCCCTACGAGCAGTACTTC. As protein: CASRPSLVSPYEQYF. This chain joins TRBV6-5 and TRBJ2-7, with unresolved D. Trimming pared 8 bases from V and 2 bases from J, leaving 19 bases between. CDR1 and CDR2 from the germline V gene are MNHEY and SVGAGI. The CDR3 loop spans 15 amino acids.

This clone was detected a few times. This chain's CDR3 is CAISDPGHGASYEQYF. For the CDR3, the DNA is TGTGCCATCAGTGATCCGGGACACGGGGCTTCCTACGAGCAGTACTTC. The J gene is TRBJ2-7, the V gene TRBV10-3; D is possibly TRBD1 (6 bases). The length of the CDR3 is 16 residues. V shed 3 bases and J shed 1 base, with 16 bases lying between them. CDR1 is ENHRY and CDR2 is SYGVKD in the germline V gene.

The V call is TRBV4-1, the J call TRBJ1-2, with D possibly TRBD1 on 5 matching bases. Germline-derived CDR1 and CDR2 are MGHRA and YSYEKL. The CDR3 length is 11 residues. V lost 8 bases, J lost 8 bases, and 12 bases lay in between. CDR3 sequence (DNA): TGCGCCAGCCGGGGGGGGATAGGCTACACCTTC. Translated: CASRGGIGYTF.

CDR3 sequence reads: CASSLSVGGLGGNTIYF. The CDR3 DNA reads TGTGCCAGCAGCCTCTCCGTCGGGGGGCTAGGGGGAAACACCATATATTTT. The chain uses TRBV5-6 and TRBJ1-3, with D tentatively TRBD1 (6 bases). Germline CDR1 is SGHDT and CDR2 is YYEEEE. Trimming shortened V by 4 bases and J by 4 bases, and 21 bases separated the two germline ends. The CDR3 runs 17 residues.

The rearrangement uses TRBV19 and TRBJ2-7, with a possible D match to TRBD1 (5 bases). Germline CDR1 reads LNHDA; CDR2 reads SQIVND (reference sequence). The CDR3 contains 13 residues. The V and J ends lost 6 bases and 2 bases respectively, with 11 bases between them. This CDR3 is CASRQAPAYEQYF. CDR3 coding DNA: TGTGCCAGTAGACAGGCCCCCGCCTACGAGCAGTACTTC.

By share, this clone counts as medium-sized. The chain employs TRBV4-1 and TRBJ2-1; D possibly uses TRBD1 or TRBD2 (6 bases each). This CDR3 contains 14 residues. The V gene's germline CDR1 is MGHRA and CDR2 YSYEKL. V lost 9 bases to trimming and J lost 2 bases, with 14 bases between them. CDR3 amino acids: CASVRGGPYNEQFF. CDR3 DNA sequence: TGCGCCAGTGTCAGAGGGGGGCCCTACAATGAGCAGTTCTTC.

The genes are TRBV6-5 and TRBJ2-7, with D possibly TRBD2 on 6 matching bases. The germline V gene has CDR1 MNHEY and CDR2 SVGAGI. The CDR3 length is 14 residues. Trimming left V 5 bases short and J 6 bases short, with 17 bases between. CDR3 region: CASSTRAGLAEQYF. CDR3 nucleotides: TGTGCCAGCAGTACCCGGGCGGGGTTGGCCGAGCAGTACTTC.

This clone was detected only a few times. CDR3 in amino acids: CASSSSGGTEQYF. In nucleotides, the CDR3 is TGTGCCAGCAGCTCCTCTGGGGGTACCGAGCAGTACTTC. The J gene is TRBJ2-7, the V gene TRBV6-5; D might be TRBD1 or TRBD2, each matching 5 bases. The CDR3 is made up of 13 amino acids. CDR1 is MNHEY and CDR2 is SVGAGI in the germline V gene. The ends were cut back, 6 bases at V and 6 bases at J, with 15 bases in the middle.

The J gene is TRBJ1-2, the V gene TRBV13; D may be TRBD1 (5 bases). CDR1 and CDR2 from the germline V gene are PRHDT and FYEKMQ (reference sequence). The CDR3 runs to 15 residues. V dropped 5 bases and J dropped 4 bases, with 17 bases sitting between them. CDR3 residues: CASSAWDETVYGYTF. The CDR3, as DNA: TGTGCCAGCAGCGCCTGGGACGAGACCGTCTATGGCTACACCTTC.

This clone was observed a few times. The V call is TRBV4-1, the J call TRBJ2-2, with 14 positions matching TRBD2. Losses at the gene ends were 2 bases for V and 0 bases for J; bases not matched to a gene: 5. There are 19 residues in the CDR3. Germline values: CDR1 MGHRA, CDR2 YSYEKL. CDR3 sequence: CASSQWGLAGVTNTGELFF. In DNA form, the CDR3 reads TGCGCCAGCAGCCAATGGGGACTAGCGGGGGTCACGAACACCGGGGAGCTGTTTTTT.

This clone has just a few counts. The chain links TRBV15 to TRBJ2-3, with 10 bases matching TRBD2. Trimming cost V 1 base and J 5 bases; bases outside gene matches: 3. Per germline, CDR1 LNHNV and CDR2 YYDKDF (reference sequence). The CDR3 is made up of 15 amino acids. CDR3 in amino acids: CATSRGASGGDTQYF. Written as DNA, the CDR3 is TGTGCCACCAGCAGAGGTGCTAGCGGGGGAGATACGCAGTATTTT.

The CDR3 nucleotides read TGTGCCAGCAGCTTAGTTGGAGCCCAAGAGACCCAGTACTTC. Translated: CASSLVGAQETQYF. The chain uses TRBV7-9 and TRBJ2-5; D unclear. Per the germline V gene, CDR1 is SEHNR and CDR2 is FQNEAQ (reference sequence). This CDR3 spans 14 amino acids. V was cut by 1 base and J by 1 base, with 7 bases left in between.

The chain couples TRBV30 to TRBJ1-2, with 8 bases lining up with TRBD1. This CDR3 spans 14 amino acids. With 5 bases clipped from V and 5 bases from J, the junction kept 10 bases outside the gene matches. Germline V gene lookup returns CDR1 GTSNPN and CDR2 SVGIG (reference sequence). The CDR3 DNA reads TGTGCCTGGGCTACCGACAGGGGTAGGTATGGCTACACCTTC. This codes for CAWATDRGRYGYTF.

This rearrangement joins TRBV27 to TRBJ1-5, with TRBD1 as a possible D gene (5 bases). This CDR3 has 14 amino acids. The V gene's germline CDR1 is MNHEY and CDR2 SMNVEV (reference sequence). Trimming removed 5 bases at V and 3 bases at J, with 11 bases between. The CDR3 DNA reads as TGTGCCAGCAGTGCGCAGGGTGACAATCAGCCCCAGCATTTT. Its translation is CASSAQGDNQPQHF.

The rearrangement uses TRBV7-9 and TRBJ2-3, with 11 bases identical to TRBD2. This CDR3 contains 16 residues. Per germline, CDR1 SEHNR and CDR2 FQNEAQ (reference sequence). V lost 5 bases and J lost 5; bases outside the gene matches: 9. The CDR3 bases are TGTGCCAGCAGCCCCCCCGGGACTAGCGGATTAGATACGCAGTATTTT. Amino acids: CASSPPGTSGLDTQYF. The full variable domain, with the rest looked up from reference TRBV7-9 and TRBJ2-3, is DTGVSQNPRHKITKRGQNVTFRCDPISEHNRLYWYRQTLGQGPEFLTYFQNEAQLEKSRLLSDRFSAERPKGSFSTLEIQRTEQGDSAMYLCASSPPGTSGLDTQYFGPGTRLTVL.

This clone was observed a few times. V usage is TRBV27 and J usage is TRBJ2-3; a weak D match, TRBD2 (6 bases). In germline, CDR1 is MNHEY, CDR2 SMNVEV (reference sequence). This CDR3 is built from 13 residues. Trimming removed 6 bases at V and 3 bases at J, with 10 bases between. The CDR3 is CASRGLTTDTQYF. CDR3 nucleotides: TGTGCCAGCAGGGGACTCACGACAGATACGCAGTATTTT.

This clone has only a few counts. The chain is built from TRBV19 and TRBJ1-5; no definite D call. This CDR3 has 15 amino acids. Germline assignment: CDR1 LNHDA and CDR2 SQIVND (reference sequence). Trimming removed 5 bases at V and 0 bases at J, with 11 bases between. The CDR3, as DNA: TGTGCCAGTAGTTGGGAAGTCTATAGCAATCAGCCCCAGCATTTT. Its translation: CASSWEVYSNQPQHF.

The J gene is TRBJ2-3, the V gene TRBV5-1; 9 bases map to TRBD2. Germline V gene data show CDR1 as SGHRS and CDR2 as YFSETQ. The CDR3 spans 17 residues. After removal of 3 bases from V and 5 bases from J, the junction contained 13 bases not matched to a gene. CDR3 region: CASSYSGGIAGVDTQYF. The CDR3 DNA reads TGCGCCAGCAGCTATTCCGGGGGGATAGCGGGGGTAGATACGCAGTATTTT. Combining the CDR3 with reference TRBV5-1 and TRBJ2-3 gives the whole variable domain KAGVTQTPRYLIKTRGQQVTLSCSPISGHRSVSWYQQTPGQGLQFLFEYFSETQRNKGNFPGRFSGRQFSNSRSEMNVSTLELGDSALYLCASSYSGGIAGVDTQYFGPGTRLTVL.

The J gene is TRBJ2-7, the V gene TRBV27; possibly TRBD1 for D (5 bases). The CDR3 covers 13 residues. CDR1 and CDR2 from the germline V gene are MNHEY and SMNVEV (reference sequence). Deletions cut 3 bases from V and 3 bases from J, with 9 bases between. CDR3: CASSFGAGYEQYF. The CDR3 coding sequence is TGTGCCAGCAGTTTTGGGGCAGGCTACGAGCAGTACTTC.

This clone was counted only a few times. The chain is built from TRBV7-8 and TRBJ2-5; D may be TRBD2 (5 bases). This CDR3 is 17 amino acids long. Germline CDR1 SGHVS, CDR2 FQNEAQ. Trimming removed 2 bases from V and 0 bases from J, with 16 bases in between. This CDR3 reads CASSLHRDTTNQETQYF. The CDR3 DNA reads TGTGCCAGCAGCTTACACCGGGATACTACGAACCAAGAGACCCAGTACTTC.

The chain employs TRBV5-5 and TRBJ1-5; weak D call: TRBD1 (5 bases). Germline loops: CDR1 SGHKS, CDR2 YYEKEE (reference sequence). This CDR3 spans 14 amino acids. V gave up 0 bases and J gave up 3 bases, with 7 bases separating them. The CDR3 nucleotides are TGTGCCAGCAGCTTGGGACAGAACAATCAGCCCCAGCATTTT. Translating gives CASSLGQNNQPQHF. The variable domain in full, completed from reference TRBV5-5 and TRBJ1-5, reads DAGVTQSPTHLIKTRGQQVTLRCSPISGHKSVSWYQQVLGQGPQFIFQYYEKEERGRGNFPDRFSARQFPNYSSELNVNALLLGDSALYLCASSLGQNNQPQHFGDGTRLSIL.

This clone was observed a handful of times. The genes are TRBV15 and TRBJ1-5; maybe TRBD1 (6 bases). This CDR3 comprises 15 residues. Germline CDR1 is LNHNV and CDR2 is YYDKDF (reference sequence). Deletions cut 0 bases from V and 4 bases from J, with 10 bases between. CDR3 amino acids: CATSRDLGANQPQHF. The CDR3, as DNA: TGTGCCACCAGCAGAGATCTGGGGGCGAATCAGCCCCAGCATTTT.

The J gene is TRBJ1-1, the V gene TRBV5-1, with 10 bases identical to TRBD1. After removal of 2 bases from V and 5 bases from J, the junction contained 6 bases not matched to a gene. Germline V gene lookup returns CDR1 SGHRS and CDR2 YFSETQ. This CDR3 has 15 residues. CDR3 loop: CASSLGTGEWTEAFF. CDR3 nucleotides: TGCGCCAGCAGCTTAGGGACAGGGGAGTGGACTGAAGCTTTCTTT. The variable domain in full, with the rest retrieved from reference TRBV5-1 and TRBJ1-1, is KAGVTQTPRYLIKTRGQQVTLSCSPISGHRSVSWYQQTPGQGLQFLFEYFSETQRNKGNFPGRFSGRQFSNSRSEMNVSTLELGDSALYLCASSLGTGEWTEAFFGQGTRLTVV.

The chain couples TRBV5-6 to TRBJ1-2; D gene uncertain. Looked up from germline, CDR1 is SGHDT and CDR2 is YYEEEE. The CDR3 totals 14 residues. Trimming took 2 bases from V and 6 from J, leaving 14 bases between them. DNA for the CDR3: TGTGCCAGCAGCTTTGTTGCCACTAAAGATGGCTACACCTTC. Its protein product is CASSFVATKDGYTF.

CDR3 coding DNA: TGTGCCAGCAGTTTATCGTCTAGCGGGGGGTGGTATGAGCAGTTCTTC. Residues: CASSLSSSGGWYEQFF. The J gene is TRBJ2-1, the V gene TRBV27, with 11 bases lining up with TRBD2. Trimming took 0 bases from V and 8 from J; bases not matched to a gene: 6. In germline, CDR1 is MNHEY, CDR2 SMNVEV (reference sequence). This CDR3 has 16 amino acids.

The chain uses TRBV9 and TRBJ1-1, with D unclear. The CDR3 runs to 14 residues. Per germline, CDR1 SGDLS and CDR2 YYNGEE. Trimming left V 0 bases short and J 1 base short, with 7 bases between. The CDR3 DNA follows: TGTGCCAGCAGCGTAGGGAATGCGAACACTGAAGCTTTCTTT. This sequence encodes CASSVGNANTEAFF.

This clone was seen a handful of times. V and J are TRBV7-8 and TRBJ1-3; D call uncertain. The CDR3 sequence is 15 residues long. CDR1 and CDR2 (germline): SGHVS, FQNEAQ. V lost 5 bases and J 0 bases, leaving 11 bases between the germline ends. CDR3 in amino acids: CASSGGLISGNTIYF. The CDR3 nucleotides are TGTGCCAGCAGCGGAGGATTAATCTCTGGAAACACCATATATTTT.

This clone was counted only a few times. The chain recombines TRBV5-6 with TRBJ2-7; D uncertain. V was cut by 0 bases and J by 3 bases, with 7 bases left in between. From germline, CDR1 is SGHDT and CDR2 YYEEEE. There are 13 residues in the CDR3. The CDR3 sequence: CASSLDGDYEQYF. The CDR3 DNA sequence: TGTGCCAGCAGCTTGGATGGGGACTACGAGCAGTACTTC.

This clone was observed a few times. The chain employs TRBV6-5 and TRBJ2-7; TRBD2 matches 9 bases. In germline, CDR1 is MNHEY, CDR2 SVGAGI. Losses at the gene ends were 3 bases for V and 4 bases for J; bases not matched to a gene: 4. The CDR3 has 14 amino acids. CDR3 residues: CASSYGGGAYEQYF. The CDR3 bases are TGTGCCAGCAGTTATGGCGGGGGGGCATACGAGCAGTACTTC.

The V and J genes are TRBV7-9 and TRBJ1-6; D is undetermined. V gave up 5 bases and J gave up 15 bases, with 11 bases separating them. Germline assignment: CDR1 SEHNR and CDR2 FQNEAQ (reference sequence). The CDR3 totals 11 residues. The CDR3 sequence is CASSLHVGLHF. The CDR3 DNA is TGTGCCAGCAGCCTCCACGTGGGCCTCCACTTT.